This T cell receptor (beta chain) was captured in a study of vaccination and CD4 T cells after COVID-19. As regards this clonotype: Its antigen is currently unknown.

The study sequenced cultured CD4+ T cell DNA using the Oncomine TCR Beta short-read assay. MiXCR, applied by TCRdb to the PCR reads, yields one record per CDR3 protein. The table has some 10,000 distinct CDR3 sequences, over 50% seen once. V was cut by 5 bases and J by 0 bases, with 15 bases left in between. The CDR3 spans 16 residues. The germline CDR1 and CDR2 sequences are MNHNS and SASEGT. Treatment here: roughly ten-day PBMC culture with coronavirus spike peptide pools or control peptides (ViraFEST assay). The sequenced sample was CD4+ T cells from blood, cultured in vitro. The chain employs TRBV6-1 and TRBJ2-3; D perhaps matches TRBD1 (5 bases). This receptor was taken from a human donor who had recovered from COVID-19. This chain's CDR3 is CASSPLTGPSTDTQYF. The DNA for the CDR3 is TGTGCCAGCAGTCCCCTCACAGGACCCAGCACAGATACGCAGTATTTT.